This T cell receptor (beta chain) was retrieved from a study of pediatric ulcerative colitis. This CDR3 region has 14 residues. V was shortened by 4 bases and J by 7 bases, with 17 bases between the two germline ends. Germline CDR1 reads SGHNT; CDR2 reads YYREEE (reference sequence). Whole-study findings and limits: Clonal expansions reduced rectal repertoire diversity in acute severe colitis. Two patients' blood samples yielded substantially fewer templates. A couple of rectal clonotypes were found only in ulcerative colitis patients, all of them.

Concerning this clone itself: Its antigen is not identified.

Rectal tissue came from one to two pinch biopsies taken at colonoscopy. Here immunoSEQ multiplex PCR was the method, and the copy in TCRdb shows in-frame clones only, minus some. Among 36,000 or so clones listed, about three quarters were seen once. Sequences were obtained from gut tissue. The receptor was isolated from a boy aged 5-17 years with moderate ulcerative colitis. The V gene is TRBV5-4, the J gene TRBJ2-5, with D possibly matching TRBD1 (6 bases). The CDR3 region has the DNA TGTGCCAGCAGCCCCGTAGGGGGAATGGGGACCCAGTACTTC. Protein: CASSPVGGMGTQYF. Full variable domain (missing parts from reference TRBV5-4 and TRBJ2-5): ETGVTQSPTHLIKTRGQQVTLRCSSQSGHNTVSWYQQALGQGPQFIFQYYREEENGRGNFPPRFSGLQFPNYSSELNVNALELDDSALYLCASSPVGGMGTQYFGPGTRLLVL.